This T cell receptor beta chain emerged from a study of identical twins. Study-level results: Out-of-frame alpha sequences common to twins exhibited an excess of low generation probability. In monozygotic twins, models underestimated the sharing of out-of-frame TCR alpha. The authors noted that invariant MAIT and iNKT cells could partly confound zero-insertion analyses.

Germline CDR1 and CDR2: LGHNT and FRNRAP. CDR3 length equals 14 residues. Between the trimmed V and J ends, which lost 1 base and 6 bases, there was a span of 7 bases. Each CDR3 protein gets one entry after TCRdb re-called the 5' RACE reads with MiXCR. This sample has more than 650,000 distinct CDR3 sequences, with 5.5% to 7.5% found just once. Comment on this clonotype: What it binds is not known.

This receptor was identified in a man aged 18 to 29 in good health. The sequenced sample consisted of naive T cells sorted from blood. The chain joins TRBV12-5 to TRBJ1-6, with unresolved D. The CDR3 reads CASGLGTSNSPLHF. The CDR3 nucleotides are TGTGCTAGTGGTTTGGGGACTTCTAATTCACCCCTCCACTTT.